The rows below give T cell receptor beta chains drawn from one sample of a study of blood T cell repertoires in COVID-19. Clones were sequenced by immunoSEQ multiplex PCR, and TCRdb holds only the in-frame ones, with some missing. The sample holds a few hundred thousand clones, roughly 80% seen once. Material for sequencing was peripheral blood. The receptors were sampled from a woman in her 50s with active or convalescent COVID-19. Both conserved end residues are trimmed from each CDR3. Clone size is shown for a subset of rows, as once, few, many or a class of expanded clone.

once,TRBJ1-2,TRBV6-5,ASKGRAYGYT
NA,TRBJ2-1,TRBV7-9,ASSFRGRYNEQF
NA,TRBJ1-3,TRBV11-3,ASSLYAGNTIY
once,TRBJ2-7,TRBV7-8,ASSPKGRFPDGY
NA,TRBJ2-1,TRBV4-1,ASSQPSGNLLGNEQF
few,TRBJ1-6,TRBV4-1,ASSQGRGLDSPLH
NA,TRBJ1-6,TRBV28,ASSPTGGVSPLH
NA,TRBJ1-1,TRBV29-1,SVAAGTEAF
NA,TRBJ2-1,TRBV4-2,ASSDPGLPYNEQF
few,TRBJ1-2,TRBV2,ASSPDRRRGYT
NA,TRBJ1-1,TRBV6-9,ASSATGSPTNTEAF
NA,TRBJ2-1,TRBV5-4,ASSLEAAGYNEQF
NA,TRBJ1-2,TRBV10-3,AISESGRKGRYGYT
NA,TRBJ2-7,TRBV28,ASRRGSNEQY
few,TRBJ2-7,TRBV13,ASSLPGQYEQY
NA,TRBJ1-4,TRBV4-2,ASSQVGGQINEKLF